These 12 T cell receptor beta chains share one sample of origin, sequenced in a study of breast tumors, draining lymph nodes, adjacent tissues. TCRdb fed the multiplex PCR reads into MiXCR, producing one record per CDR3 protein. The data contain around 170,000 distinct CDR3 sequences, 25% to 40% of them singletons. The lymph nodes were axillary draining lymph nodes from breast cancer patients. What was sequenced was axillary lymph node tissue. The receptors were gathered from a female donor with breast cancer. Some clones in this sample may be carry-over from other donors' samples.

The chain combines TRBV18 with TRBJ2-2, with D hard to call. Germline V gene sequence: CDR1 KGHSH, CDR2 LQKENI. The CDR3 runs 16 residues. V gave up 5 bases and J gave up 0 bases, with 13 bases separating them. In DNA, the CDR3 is TGTGCCAGCTCATGGGTGACCCTAACGAACACCGGGGAGCTGTTTTTT. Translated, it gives CASSWVTLTNTGELFF. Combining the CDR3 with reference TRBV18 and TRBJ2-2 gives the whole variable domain NAGVMQNPRHLVRRRGQEARLRCSPMKGHSHVYWYRQLPEEGLKFMVYLQKENIIDESGMPKERFSAEFPKEGPSILRIQQVVRGDSAAYFCASSWVTLTNTGELFFGEGSRLTVL.

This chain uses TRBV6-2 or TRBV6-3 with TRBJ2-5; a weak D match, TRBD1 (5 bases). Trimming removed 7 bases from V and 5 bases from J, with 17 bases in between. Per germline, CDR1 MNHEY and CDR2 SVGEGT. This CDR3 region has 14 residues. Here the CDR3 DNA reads TGTGCCAGCAAAAAAAACAGGTCTTTTGAGACCCAGTACTTC. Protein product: CASKKNRSFETQYF.

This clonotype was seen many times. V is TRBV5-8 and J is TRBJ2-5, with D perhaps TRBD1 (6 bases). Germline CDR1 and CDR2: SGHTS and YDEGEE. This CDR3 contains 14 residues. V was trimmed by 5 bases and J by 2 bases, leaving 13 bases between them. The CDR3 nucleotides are TGTGCCAGCAGTCCGGACAGTAGACAAGAGACCCAGTACTTC. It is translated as CASSPDSRQETQYF.

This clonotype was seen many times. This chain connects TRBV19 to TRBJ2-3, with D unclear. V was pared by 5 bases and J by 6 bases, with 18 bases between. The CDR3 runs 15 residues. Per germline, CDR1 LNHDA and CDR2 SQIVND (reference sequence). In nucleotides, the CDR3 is TGTGCCAGTAGTCCCCGGGCAACCTTGGGGGATACGCAGTATTTT. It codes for CASSPRATLGDTQYF.

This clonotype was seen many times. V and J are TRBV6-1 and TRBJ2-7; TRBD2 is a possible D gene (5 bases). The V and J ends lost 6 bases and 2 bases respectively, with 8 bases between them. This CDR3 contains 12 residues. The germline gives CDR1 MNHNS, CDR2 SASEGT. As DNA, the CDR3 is TGTGCCAGCAGCGAGGGAACCTACGAGCAGTACTTC. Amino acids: CASSEGTYEQYF.

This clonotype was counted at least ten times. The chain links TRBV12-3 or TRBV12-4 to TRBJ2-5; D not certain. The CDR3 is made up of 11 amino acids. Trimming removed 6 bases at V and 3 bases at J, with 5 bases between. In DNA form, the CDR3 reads TGTGCCAGCAGCTCGGAAGAGACCCAGTACTTC. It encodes CASSSEETQYF.

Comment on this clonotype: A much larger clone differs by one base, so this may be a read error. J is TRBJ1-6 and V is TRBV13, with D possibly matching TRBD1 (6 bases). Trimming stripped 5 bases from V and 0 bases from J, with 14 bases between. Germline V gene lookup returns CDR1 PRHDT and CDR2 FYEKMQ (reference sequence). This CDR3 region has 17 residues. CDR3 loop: CASSQDRPSSYNSPLHF. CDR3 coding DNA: TGTGCCAGCAGCCAAGACAGGCCGAGCTCCTATAATTCACCCCTCCACTTT.

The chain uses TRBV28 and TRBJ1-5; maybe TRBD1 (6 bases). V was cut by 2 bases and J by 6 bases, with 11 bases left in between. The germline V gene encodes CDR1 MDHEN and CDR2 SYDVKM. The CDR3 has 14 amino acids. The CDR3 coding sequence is TGTGCCAGCAGTTTAGCGGCGGGGGCTCAGCCCCAGCATTTT. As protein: CASSLAAGAQPQHF.

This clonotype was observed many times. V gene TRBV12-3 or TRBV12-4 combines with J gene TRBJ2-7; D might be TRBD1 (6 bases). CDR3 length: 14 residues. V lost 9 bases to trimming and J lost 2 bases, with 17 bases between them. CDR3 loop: CASFSGEFPYEQYF. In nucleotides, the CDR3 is TGTGCCAGTTTTTCAGGGGAGTTCCCCTACGAGCAGTACTTC.

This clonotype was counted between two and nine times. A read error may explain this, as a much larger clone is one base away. CDR3 DNA: TGTGCCAGCAGTCACGCCTACTACCGGAGGGACGGGAACACCGGGGAGCTGTTTTTT. This gives the protein CASSHAYYRRDGNTGELFF. V gene TRBV6-6 combines with J gene TRBJ2-2; possible D gene TRBD2, 6 bases. This CDR3 comprises 19 residues. In germline, CDR1 is MNHNY, CDR2 SVGAGI (reference sequence). Trimming removed 5 bases at V and 1 base at J, with 23 bases between.

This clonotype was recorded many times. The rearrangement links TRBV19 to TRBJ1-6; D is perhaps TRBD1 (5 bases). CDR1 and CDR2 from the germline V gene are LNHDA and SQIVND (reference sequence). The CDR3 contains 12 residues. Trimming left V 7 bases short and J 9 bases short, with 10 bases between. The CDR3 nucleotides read TGTGCCAGTACAGGGTTTGGTTCACCCCTCCACTTT. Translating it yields CASTGFGSPLHF.

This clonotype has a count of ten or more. CDR3 DNA: TGTGCCAGCAGCTTAGCGCCGGCGGGATCCTACAATGAGCAGTTCTTC. Its protein is CASSLAPAGSYNEQFF. The chain uses TRBV11-2 and TRBJ2-1; a weak D match, TRBD2 (6 bases). The CDR3 length is 16 residues. CDR1 is SGHAT and CDR2 is FQNNGV in the germline V gene. V was cut by 1 base and J by 1 base, with 11 bases left in between.